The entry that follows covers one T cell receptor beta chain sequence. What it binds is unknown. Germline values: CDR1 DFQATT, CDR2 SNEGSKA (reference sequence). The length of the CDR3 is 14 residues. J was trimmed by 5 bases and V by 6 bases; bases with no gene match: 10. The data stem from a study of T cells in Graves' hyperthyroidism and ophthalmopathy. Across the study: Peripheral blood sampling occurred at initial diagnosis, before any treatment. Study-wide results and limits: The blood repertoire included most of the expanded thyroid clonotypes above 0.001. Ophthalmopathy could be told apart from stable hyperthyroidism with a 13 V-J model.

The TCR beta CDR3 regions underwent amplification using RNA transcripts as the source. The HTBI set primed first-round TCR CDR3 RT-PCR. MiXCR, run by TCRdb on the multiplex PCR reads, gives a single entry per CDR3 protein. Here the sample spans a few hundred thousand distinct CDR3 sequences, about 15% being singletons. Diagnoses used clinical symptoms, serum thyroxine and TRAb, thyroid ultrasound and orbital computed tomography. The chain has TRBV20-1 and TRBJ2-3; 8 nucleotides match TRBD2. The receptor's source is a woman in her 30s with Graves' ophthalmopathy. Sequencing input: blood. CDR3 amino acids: CSALISGEGDTQYF. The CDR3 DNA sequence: TGCAGTGCCTTAATTAGCGGGGAAGGAGATACGCAGTATTTT.